These T cell receptor beta chains were read from a single sample in a study of blood T cell repertoires in COVID-19. The table came from immunoSEQ multiplex PCR; TCRdb's copy has only in-frame clones and leaves some out. This sample has 59,000 or so clones, with more than 60% found just once. Sequenced sample: peripheral blood. These receptors all stem from a woman aged 45-59 years with active or convalescent COVID-19. Each CDR3 is given without its conserved first and last residue. The order of the fields is J gene, D gene, V gene, CDR3 protein. A D gene is named only where the DNA matches it firmly.

TRBJ1-5 - TRBV19 ASSIGGQPQH
TRBJ2-5 TRBD2 TRBV4-1 ASSPMTSGIQETQY
TRBJ1-1 - TRBV18 ASSPDTAGNTKAF
TRBJ2-6 - TRBV9 ASSVESGSVGANVLT
TRBJ1-1 - TRBV11-2 ASSPTRGNTEAF
TRBJ1-2 TRBD1 TRBV19 ASSPGQGFYGYT
TRBJ2-7 TRBD2 TRBV10-2 ASSETGLGAGGGYEQY
TRBJ2-1 TRBD2 TRBV19 ASRIAGGPNEQF
TRBJ2-1 - TRBV7-9 ASSLGVGGHEQF
TRBJ2-2 - TRBV10-3 AISDPSGQGKSSGRGNTGELF
TRBJ2-7 TRBD1 TRBV2 ASSSDRGRSFTSYEQY
TRBJ2-3 - TRBV2 ASSDRQHTDTQY
TRBJ2-2 - TRBV19 ASSIIHGNTGELF
TRBJ2-7 TRBD2 TRBV5-1 ASSLVLGRAYEQY
TRBJ1-1 TRBD1 TRBV5-5 ASSLTPTGEGTEAF
TRBJ1-5 - TRBV19 AVSGDVSQPQH
TRBJ2-5 TRBD1 TRBV6-6 ASRQRQGVTQY
TRBJ1-2 - TRBV24-1 ATSDLWQDYGYT
TRBJ2-3 - TRBV7-2 ASSPNPTVADTQY
TRBJ2-7 - TRBV5-4 ASSSGQYTYEQY
TRBJ1-1 TRBD1 TRBV5-1 ASSSIRGQGNTEAF
TRBJ2-3 TRBD2 TRBV6-6 ASRRQPPGLAITDTQY
TRBJ1-5 - TRBV12-3/TRBV12-4 ASSLGSNQPQH
TRBJ2-2 - TRBV5-4 ASSLVGTGELF
TRBJ1-1 TRBD1 TRBV4-2 ASSQLDRDWNTEAF
TRBJ2-5 TRBD2 TRBV5-1 ASSFSGGETQY
TRBJ2-2 - TRBV2 ASSVARTVTGELF
TRBJ1-6 - TRBV4-1 ASSQVGRMFFNSPLH
TRBJ2-4 - TRBV5-6 ASSLGQGAKNIQY
TRBJ2-7 TRBD1 TRBV11-2 ASSLDTGGLYEQY
TRBJ2-7 - TRBV12-3/TRBV12-4 ASSFGQAYEQY
TRBJ2-6 - TRBV24-1 ATSDRRPGANVLT
TRBJ1-2 TRBD1 TRBV5-6 ASSFGQGASGYT
TRBJ1-5 - TRBV10-2 ASSEGTLGNQPQH
TRBJ1-5 TRBD1 TRBV7-9 ASSSYGTGMDQPQH
TRBJ2-1 - TRBV14 ASSQDWVRGPQL
TRBJ2-3 TRBD2 TRBV5-1 ASSLEEVAGTDTQY
TRBJ1-2 TRBD1 TRBV9 ASREIDRGRGYT
TRBJ2-5 - TRBV13 ASSPRTSGRETQY
TRBJ2-5 - TRBV5-1 ASSFGAETQY
TRBJ2-7 TRBD2 TRBV11-2 ASSLKLAGLYEQY